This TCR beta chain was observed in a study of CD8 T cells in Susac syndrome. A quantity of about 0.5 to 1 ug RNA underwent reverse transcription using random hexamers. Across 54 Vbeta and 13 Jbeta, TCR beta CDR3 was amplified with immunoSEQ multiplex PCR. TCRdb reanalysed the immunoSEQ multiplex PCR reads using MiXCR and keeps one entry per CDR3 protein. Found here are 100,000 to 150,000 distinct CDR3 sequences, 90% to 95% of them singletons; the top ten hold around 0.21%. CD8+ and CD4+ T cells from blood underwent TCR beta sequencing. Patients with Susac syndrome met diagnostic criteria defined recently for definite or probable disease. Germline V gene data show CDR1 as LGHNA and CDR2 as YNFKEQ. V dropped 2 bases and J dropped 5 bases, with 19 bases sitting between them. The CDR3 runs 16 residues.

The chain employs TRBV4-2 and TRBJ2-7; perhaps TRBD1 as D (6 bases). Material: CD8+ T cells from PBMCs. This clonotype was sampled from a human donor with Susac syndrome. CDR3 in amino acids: CASSQPQGSLLHEQYF. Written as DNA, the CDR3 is TGTGCCAGCAGCCAACCACAGGGCTCGCTTCTCCACGAGCAGTACTTC.